This T cell receptor (beta chain) derives from a study of blood T cell repertoires in COVID-19. For the study at large: Samples came from the United States, Italy and Spain, spanning acute and convalescent COVID-19. Sources were T cells, B-cell-depleted T cells, or PBMCs; the material itself was cDNA or gDNA.

The CDR3 spans 15 residues. The germline CDR1 and CDR2 sequences are LGHNA and YSLEER. Trimming shortened V by 5 bases and J by 0 bases, and 8 bases separated the two germline ends. In the original analysis: Amplification from reference gene primers served as the basis for estimated nucleated cell counts. Measured with immunoSEQ multiplex PCR; TCRdb has only the in-frame clones, and not every one. That table gives V, J and clone size, and the DNA gave D and trimming. Among fewer than 200,000 clones listed, more than 75% were seen once. This sequence joins TRBV4-3 and TRBJ2-6, with D hard to call. Specimen: peripheral blood. The sequence was collected from a woman under 30 who had recovered from COVID-19. Here the CDR3 reads CASSSAGSGANVLTF. CDR3 nucleotide sequence: TGCGCCAGCAGCTCCGCAGGCTCTGGGGCCAACGTCCTGACTTTC.